Below, 18 T cell receptor beta chains from the same sample are listed, as sequenced in a study of blood T cell repertoires in COVID-19. The table came from immunoSEQ multiplex PCR; TCRdb's copy has only in-frame clones and leaves some out. The table has 300,000 or so clones, approximately 88% seen once. The specimen was peripheral blood. These TCRs come from a man younger than 35 who had recovered from COVID-19.

The chain uses TRBV7-3 and TRBJ2-3; 7 nucleotides match TRBD1. The CDR3 runs to 17 residues. V shed 1 base and J 0 bases; nucleotides not matched to a gene: 7. The germline V gene has CDR1 SGHTA and CDR2 FQGTGA. The CDR3 DNA sequence: TGTGCCAGCAGCTTAAGGGGGACAGCAGATAGCACAGATACGCAGTATTTT. Protein sequence: CASSLRGTADSTDTQYF.

The rearrangement links TRBV6-5 to TRBJ1-1; 10 nucleotides agree with TRBD1. The CDR3 sequence is 14 residues long. With V trimmed by 5 bases and J by 9 bases, 9 bases remained unmatched. Per germline, CDR1 MNHEY and CDR2 SVGAGI. CDR3 residues: CASSPLVGQGKAFF. The CDR3 DNA reads as TGTGCCAGCAGTCCCTTGGTGGGACAGGGGAAAGCTTTCTTT.

To note about this clone: One junction end disagrees with the germline gene, perhaps due to a read error. The chain employs TRBV19 and TRBJ1-5; TRBD1 aligns across 8 bases. The CDR3 runs to 16 residues. In germline, CDR1 is LNHDA, CDR2 SQIVND (reference sequence). This CDR3 reads CASSMQGARGNQLQHF. In DNA, the CDR3 is TGTGCCAGTAGTATGCAGGGGGCTAGGGGCAATCAGCTCCAGCATTTT.

The sample holds many counts of this clone. The chain is built from TRBV25-1 and TRBJ2-3; D remains unclear. CDR1 is MGHDK, CDR2 SYGVNS, per germline. The CDR3 totals 12 residues. V lost 8 bases, J lost 1 base, and 7 bases lay in between. The CDR3 nucleotides are TGTGCCAGCCGACGGGGCACAGATACGCAGTATTTT. Its translation: CASRRGTDTQYF.

The chain employs TRBV6-5 and TRBJ2-2, with D possibly being TRBD2 (5 bases). CDR3 length equals 14 residues. The germline V and J ends were trimmed by 5 bases and 8 bases, with 15 bases remaining between them. CDR1 and CDR2 (germline): MNHEY, SVGAGI. The CDR3 DNA sequence: TGTGCCAGCAGTCTGCGGACTGATATGGGGGAGCTGTTTTTT. Translation: CASSLRTDMGELFF.

The chain is built from TRBV7-2 and TRBJ2-3, with TRBD2 matching over 8 bases. Germline CDR1 is SGHTA and CDR2 is FQGNSA. This CDR3 has 14 amino acids. V dropped 2 bases and J dropped 3; count of bases not matched to a gene: 1. This chain's CDR3 is CASSLTGGTDTQYF. Written as DNA, the CDR3 is TGTGCCAGCAGCTTAACGGGGGGGACAGATACGCAGTATTTT.

CDR3 loop: CASSSGGGSSYNSPLHF. In DNA, the CDR3 is TGTGCCAGCAGTTCCGGGGGGGGGAGCTCCTATAATTCACCCCTCCACTTT. The chain joins TRBV27 to TRBJ1-6; D possibly corresponds to TRBD1 (5 bases). The V gene lost 4 bases and the J gene lost 0 bases, with 13 bases spanning the gap. Germline loops: CDR1 MNHEY, CDR2 SMNVEV (reference sequence). This CDR3 is 17 amino acids long.

The chain combines TRBV5-1 with TRBJ1-2; tentatively, D is TRBD1 (5 bases). Between the trimmed V and J ends, which lost 0 bases and 1 base, there was a span of 10 bases. Germline lookup yields CDR1 SGHRS and CDR2 YFSETQ. The length of the CDR3 is 15 residues. The CDR3 sequence: CASSLGQIVNYGYTF. The CDR3 DNA sequence: TGCGCCAGCAGCTTGGGACAGATAGTTAACTATGGCTACACCTTC.

The gene calls are TRBV20-1 and TRBJ1-1; D gene unclear. The CDR3 contains 13 residues. Germline V lookup: CDR1 DFQATT, CDR2 SNEGSKA (reference sequence). Trimming pared 3 bases from V and 6 bases from J, leaving 14 bases between. CDR3 bases: TGCAGTGCTAGTGCTTTCGCGGAATCTGAAGCTTTCTTT. Protein: CSASAFAESEAFF.

The chain uses TRBV6-2 or TRBV6-3 and TRBJ1-2; D is uncertain. There are 16 residues in the CDR3. V dropped 4 bases and J dropped 4 bases, with 19 bases sitting between them. Looked up from germline, CDR1 is MNHEY and CDR2 is SVGEGT. Here the CDR3 reads CASSSPGGSLGYGYTF. The CDR3 DNA is TGTGCCAGCAGTTCCCCGGGAGGGTCCCTGGGCTATGGCTACACCTTC.

V gene TRBV5-4 combines with J gene TRBJ2-7, with 12 nucleotides matching TRBD1. CDR3 size: 15 residues. With 3 bases clipped from V and 2 bases from J, the junction kept 3 bases outside the gene matches. CDR1 is SGHNT and CDR2 is YYREEE in the germline V gene (reference sequence). The CDR3 DNA sequence: TGTGCCAGCAGCTCGGGGACAGGGGGCCCCTACGAGCAGTACTTC. Protein product: CASSSGTGGPYEQYF.

This rearrangement joins TRBV3-1 (or the pseudogene TRBV3-2) to TRBJ1-1, with D perhaps TRBD1 (6 bases). The CDR3 runs 16 residues. Germline assignment: CDR1 LGHDT and CDR2 YNNKEL (reference sequence). The V end lost 3 bases, the J end lost 0 bases, and 14 bases lay between the germline ends. CDR3 residues: CASSHLRGVMNTEAFF. The CDR3 nucleotides read TGTGCCAGCAGCCACCTCAGGGGTGTGATGAACACTGAAGCTTTCTTT.

The chain combines TRBV12-3 or TRBV12-4 with TRBJ1-6; tentatively, D is TRBD1 (6 bases). There are 13 residues in the CDR3. V was trimmed by 5 bases and J by 6 bases, leaving 8 bases between them. The CDR3 DNA reads TGTGCCAGCAGTGTACAGGGTAATTCACCCCTCCACTTT. Protein product: CASSVQGNSPLHF.

This clone was observed a single time. V usage is TRBV3-1 (or the pseudogene TRBV3-2) and J usage is TRBJ2-5; 12 positions agree with TRBD2. Trimming cost V 0 bases and J 1 base; bases outside gene matches: 3. The CDR3 sequence is 17 residues long. In germline, CDR1 is LGHDT, CDR2 YNNKEL (reference sequence). CDR3 nucleotides: TGTGCCAGCAGCCAAGATAGGACTAGCGGGATCCAAGAGACCCAGTACTTC. The encoded protein is CASSQDRTSGIQETQYF.

The CDR3 sequence is CASSPGTGYGYTF. CDR3 in DNA: TGTGCCAGCAGCCCAGGGACAGGCTATGGCTACACCTTC. The rearrangement uses TRBV14 and TRBJ1-2; 8 bases line up with TRBD1. The CDR3 sequence is 13 residues long. After removal of 4 bases from V and 4 bases from J, the junction contained 2 bases not matched to a gene. The germline V gene encodes CDR1 SGHDN and CDR2 FVKESK.

The chain joins TRBV4-1 to TRBJ2-7, with a weak D call TRBD2 (6 bases). In germline, CDR1 is MGHRA, CDR2 YSYEKL. This CDR3 contains 15 residues. V gave up 1 base and J gave up 5 bases, with 15 bases separating them. The CDR3 region is CASSQVWGVGDEQYF. CDR3 coding DNA: TGCGCCAGCAGCCAAGTCTGGGGGGTTGGCGACGAGCAGTACTTC.

The chain links TRBV15 to TRBJ2-5, with D maybe TRBD2 (6 bases). There are 15 residues in the CDR3. The V gene lost 1 base and the J gene lost 5 bases, with 14 bases spanning the gap. CDR1 is LNHNV, CDR2 YYDKDF, per germline (reference sequence). Here the CDR3 DNA reads TGTGCCACCAGCAGAGGGGCTAATAGCGGCGAGACCCAGTACTTC. It yields the protein CATSRGANSGETQYF.

The chain couples TRBV18 to TRBJ2-7; D may be TRBD1 (6 bases). CDR3 size: 13 residues. V gave up 3 bases and J gave up 3 bases, with 9 bases separating them. The germline V gene encodes CDR1 KGHSH and CDR2 LQKENI. This CDR3 reads CASSPGADYEQYF. The CDR3 DNA reads as TGTGCCAGCTCACCGGGGGCAGACTACGAGCAGTACTTC.